The 21 T cell receptor beta chains below all came from one sample that was sequenced in a study of blood T cell repertoires in COVID-19. The assay was immunoSEQ multiplex PCR, and TCRdb's table has in-frame clones only and misses some. The data show 150,000 or so clones, with around four fifths seen just once and roughly 7.3% held by the top ten. The sequenced material came from PBMCs or T cells enriched from blood (not recorded which). These receptors were taken from a woman in her forties or fifties who had recovered from COVID-19.

This chain connects TRBV6-5 to TRBJ2-7; D gene unclear. Trimming shortened V by 6 bases and J by 3 bases, and 12 bases separated the two germline ends. Germline assignment: CDR1 MNHEY and CDR2 SVGAGI. This CDR3 spans 13 amino acids. The DNA of the CDR3 is TGTGCCAGCAGCCCGGGTATGCGCTACGAGCAGTACTTC. Translated: CASSPGMRYEQYF.

The J gene is TRBJ1-1, the V gene TRBV3-1 (or the pseudogene TRBV3-2); TRBD1 aligns across 12 bases. CDR1 and CDR2 (germline): LGHDT, YNNKEL (reference sequence). Losses at the gene ends were 2 bases for V and 10 bases for J; bases not matched to a gene: 2. CDR3 size: 13 residues. CDR3 protein: CASSQKGQGAAFF. DNA for the CDR3: TGTGCCAGCAGCCAAAAGGGACAGGGGGCAGCTTTCTTT.

This clone turned up a few times. The V gene is TRBV11-3, the J gene TRBJ1-2, with TRBD1 as a possible D gene (6 bases). V lost 4 bases to trimming and J lost 5 bases, with 26 bases between them. The germline V gene encodes CDR1 SGHNT and CDR2 YENEEA. The CDR3 is 18 amino acids. The chain's CDR3 is CASSSRGRDTAFSYGYTF. As DNA, the CDR3 is TGTGCCAGCAGCTCCCGAGGGAGGGACACGGCTTTCAGTTATGGCTACACCTTC.

The chain recombines TRBV27 with TRBJ1-2, with unresolved D. V lost 4 bases to trimming and J lost 4 bases, with 16 bases between them. Germline CDR1 and CDR2: MNHEY and SMNVEV (reference sequence). The CDR3 covers 15 residues. The CDR3: CASSSLKPEVYGYTF. The CDR3, as DNA: TGTGCCAGCAGTTCGTTGAAACCGGAGGTCTATGGCTACACCTTC.

The chain recombines TRBV3-1 (or the pseudogene TRBV3-2) with TRBJ1-6, with 7 bases that match TRBD1. Unmatched junction bases numbered 7, after V lost 4 bases and J lost 4 bases. The CDR3 sequence is 16 residues long. In germline, CDR1 is LGHDT, CDR2 YNNKEL (reference sequence). The CDR3 sequence: CASSPDRDQYNSPLHF. For the CDR3, the DNA is TGTGCCAGCAGCCCCGACAGGGATCAGTATAATTCACCCCTCCACTTT.

This chain joins TRBV9 and TRBJ2-7; TRBD2 matches at 9 bases. Germline lookup yields CDR1 SGDLS and CDR2 YYNGEE. CDR3 length: 16 amino acids. V was clipped by 4 bases and J by 2 bases; unmatched bases: 10. The CDR3 sequence is CASSPRTSGSAYEQYF. CDR3 nucleotides: TGTGCCAGCAGCCCCCGAACTAGCGGGTCAGCCTACGAGCAGTACTTC.

This clone showed up just a few times. The chain carries TRBV2 and TRBJ1-2; 7 nucleotides match TRBD1. V was pared by 3 bases and J by 6 bases, with 7 bases of the junction left unmatched. The length of the CDR3 is 14 residues. Germline CDR1 SNHLY, CDR2 FYNNEI. The CDR3: CASSEIRTGHGYTF. The CDR3 DNA is TGTGCCAGCAGTGAGATCCGGACAGGACATGGCTACACCTTC.

J is TRBJ2-7 and V is TRBV24-1; weak D call: TRBD2 (5 bases). Germline CDR1 reads KGHDR; CDR2 reads SFDVKD. This CDR3 contains 14 residues. Trimming cost V 9 bases and J 3 bases, with 17 bases left between them. The CDR3 here is CATAPTSGDYEQYF. The DNA for the CDR3 is TGTGCCACCGCTCCTACCAGCGGCGACTACGAGCAGTACTTC.

This rearrangement joins TRBV4-3 to TRBJ2-3, with 11 positions matching TRBD2. Germline V gene data show CDR1 as LGHNA and CDR2 as YSLEER. The CDR3 is 16 amino acids. V lost 4 bases, J lost 5 bases, and 8 bases stayed unmatched. This CDR3 is CASSRLSSGRGDTQYF. The CDR3 DNA reads TGCGCCAGCAGCCGCCTGAGTAGCGGGAGGGGAGATACGCAGTATTTT.

This clone was counted between two and nine times. This chain joins TRBV6-5 and TRBJ2-3; D gene unclear. This CDR3 spans 15 amino acids. Germline V CDR1 and CDR2: MNHEY, SVGAGI. Deletions cut 4 bases from V and 0 bases from J, with 11 bases between. CDR3 DNA: TGTGCCAGCAGTTTCACCCAAACTAGCACAGATACGCAGTATTTT. Translation gives CASSFTQTSTDTQYF.

The chain joins TRBV6-5 to TRBJ2-7, with D possibly TRBD2 on 6 matching bases. Germline CDR1 is MNHEY and CDR2 is SVGAGI. V gave up 9 bases and J gave up 3 bases, with 18 bases separating them. This CDR3 is 14 amino acids long. DNA for the CDR3: TGTGCCAGTGGCGGAGGGGACTCCCTCTACGAGCAGTACTTC. Its translation is CASGGGDSLYEQYF.

The J gene is TRBJ2-1, the V gene TRBV2, with 10 bases identical to TRBD2. With V trimmed by 7 bases and J by 7 bases, 13 bases remained unmatched. The CDR3 sequence is 16 residues long. Germline V lookup: CDR1 SNHLY, CDR2 FYNNEI. CDR3 residues: CASNFGLAAAGNEQFF. CDR3 DNA sequence: TGTGCCAGCAACTTCGGACTAGCGGCGGCGGGTAATGAGCAGTTCTTC.

This chain connects TRBV7-2 to TRBJ1-1; 7 bases align to TRBD1. CDR3 length: 16 residues. Germline lookup yields CDR1 SGHTA and CDR2 FQGNSA. With 1 base clipped from V and 0 bases from J, the junction kept 5 bases outside the gene matches. CDR3 bases: TGTGCCAGCAGCTTAGTACAGGGGTTGGTGAACACTGAAGCTTTCTTT. Translation gives CASSLVQGLVNTEAFF.

The sample holds a few counts of this clone. This rearrangement joins TRBV6-6 to TRBJ1-1, with 8 bases lining up with TRBD1. V gave up 5 bases and J gave up 10 bases; unmatched junction bases: 9. The CDR3 sequence is 13 residues long. CDR1 is MNHNY and CDR2 is SVGAGI in the germline V gene (reference sequence). The CDR3, as DNA: TGTGCCAGCAGTACCCCAGGGGGCTTAGGAGCTTTCTTT. This translates into CASSTPGGLGAFF.

The chain recombines TRBV28 with TRBJ1-4; D remains ambiguous. CDR3 size: 11 residues. Germline values: CDR1 MDHEN, CDR2 SYDVKM. V was clipped by 8 bases and J by 8 bases, with 9 bases between them. The CDR3 spells CASRGLEKLFF. The CDR3, as DNA: TGTGCCAGCCGAGGTTTAGAAAAACTGTTTTTT.

The J gene is TRBJ2-1, the V gene TRBV9; D not resolved. Trimming took off 0 bases at V and 7 bases at J, with 8 bases between the two ends. From germline, CDR1 is SGDLS and CDR2 YYNGEE. The CDR3 spans 13 residues. CDR3 protein: CASSVGGANEQFF. The CDR3 DNA reads TGTGCCAGCAGCGTAGGAGGAGCTAATGAGCAGTTCTTC.

This clone was counted between two and nine times. The CDR3 spells CASSLNRGYEQYF. CDR3 in DNA: TGTGCCAGCAGCTTAAACAGGGGCTACGAGCAGTACTTC. The genes are TRBV7-2 and TRBJ2-7; the match to TRBD1 covers 7 bases. The trim removed 2 bases at V and 3 bases at J, leaving 1 base unmatched. The CDR3 is 13 residues long. CDR1 and CDR2 from the germline V gene are SGHTA and FQGNSA.

This chain uses TRBV10-2 with TRBJ2-7, with 9 bases fitting TRBD1. Germline lookup yields CDR1 WSHSY and CDR2 SAAADI. CDR3 size: 17 residues. V dropped 3 bases and J dropped 1; count of bases not matched to a gene: 10. The CDR3 loop is CASSDFFGQGSSYEQYF. The DNA for the CDR3 is TGCGCCAGCAGTGACTTCTTCGGACAGGGGAGTTCCTACGAGCAGTACTTC.

In this sample, this clone turned up once. The V call is TRBV7-2, the J call TRBJ2-3, with 10 bases lining up with TRBD2. The CDR3 totals 16 residues. J lost 3 bases, V lost 2 bases, and 5 bases had no gene match. Germline CDR1 and CDR2: SGHTA and FQGNSA. The CDR3 region has the DNA TGTGCCAGCAGCTTACAAAGCGGGGGGGGGACAGATACGCAGTATTTT. As protein: CASSLQSGGGTDTQYF.

This rearrangement joins TRBV6-5 to TRBJ1-1; D is perhaps TRBD1 (5 bases). Germline CDR1 MNHEY, CDR2 SVGAGI. Trimming left V 5 bases short and J 0 bases short, with 13 bases between. The CDR3 is 15 amino acids. The CDR3 nucleotides read TGTGCCAGCAGTCTGTACAGGCGGATGAACACTGAAGCTTTCTTT. It specifies CASSLYRRMNTEAFF.

The chain has TRBV6-5 and TRBJ1-1, with D perhaps TRBD1 (6 bases). V was shortened by 6 bases and J by 4 bases, with 12 bases between the two germline ends. Germline loops: CDR1 MNHEY, CDR2 SVGAGI. The CDR3 contains 13 residues. CDR3 coding DNA: TGTGCCAGCAGGGGGGCCGTGGGCACTGAAGCTTTCTTT. This gives the protein CASRGAVGTEAFF.